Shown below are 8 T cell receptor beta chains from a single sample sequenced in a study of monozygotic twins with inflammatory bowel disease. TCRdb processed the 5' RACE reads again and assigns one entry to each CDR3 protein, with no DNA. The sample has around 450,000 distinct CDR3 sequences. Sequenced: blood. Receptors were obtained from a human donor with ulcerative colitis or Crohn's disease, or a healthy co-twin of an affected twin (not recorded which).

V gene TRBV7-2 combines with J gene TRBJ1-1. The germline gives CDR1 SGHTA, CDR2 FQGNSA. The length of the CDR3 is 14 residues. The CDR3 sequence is CASSFQKGNTEAFF.

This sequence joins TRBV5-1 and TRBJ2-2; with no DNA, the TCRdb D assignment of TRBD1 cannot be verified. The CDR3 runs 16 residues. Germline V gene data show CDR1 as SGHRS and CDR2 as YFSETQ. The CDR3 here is CASSPAAGPNTGELFF.

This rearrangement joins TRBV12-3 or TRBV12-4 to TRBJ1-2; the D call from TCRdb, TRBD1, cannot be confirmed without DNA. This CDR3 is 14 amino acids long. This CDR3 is CASSPGVGADGYTF.

The CDR3 loop reads CASSLRGDVDEQFF. J is TRBJ2-1 and V is TRBV7-2; TCRdb names TRBD1, which stays unverified in the absence of DNA. CDR3 length: 14 amino acids. The germline V gene encodes CDR1 SGHTA and CDR2 FQGNSA.

CDR3 region: CASSRSDRDNEQFF. The chain links TRBV12-3 or TRBV12-4 to TRBJ2-1; the TCRdb call, TRBD1, lacks DNA for checking. The CDR3 has 14 residues.

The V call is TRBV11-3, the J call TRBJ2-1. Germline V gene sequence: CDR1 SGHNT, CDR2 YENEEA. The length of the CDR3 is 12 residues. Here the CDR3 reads CASSGERGEQFF. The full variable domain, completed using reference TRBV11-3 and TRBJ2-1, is EAGVVQSPRYKIIEKKQPVAFWCNPISGHNTLYWYLQNLGQGPELLIRYENEEAVDDSQLPKDRFSAERLKGVDSTLKIQPAELGDSAVYLCASSGERGEQFFGPGTRLTVL.

CDR3 loop: CASSRGSSYEQYF. This chain connects TRBV7-9 to TRBJ2-7. Germline CDR1 SEHNR, CDR2 FQNEAQ (reference sequence). CDR3 length: 13 residues.

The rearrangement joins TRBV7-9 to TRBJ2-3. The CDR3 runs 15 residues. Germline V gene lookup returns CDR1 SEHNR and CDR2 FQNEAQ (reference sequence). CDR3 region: CASNSPPEGTDTQYF.